Each of the 11 T cell receptor beta chains below was sequenced from the same sample in a study of cytomegalovirus exposure and HLA in healthy donors. In the PCR, 60 Vbeta and 13 Jbeta primers were used. The protocol was immunoSEQ multiplex PCR, while the TCRdb copy is restricted to in-frame clones and leaves out a portion. The table shows some 150,000 clones, with roughly 80% occurring only once. Specimen: PBMCs. The receptors were gathered from a woman aged 25 to 39 in good health and CMV-seropositive.

This clone was seen once. This rearrangement joins TRBV19 to TRBJ2-5; D is unclear. The CDR3 totals 18 residues. Per the germline V gene, CDR1 is LNHDA and CDR2 is SQIVND (reference sequence). Trimming left V 1 base short and J 5 bases short, with 23 bases between. CDR3 in amino acids: CASSIGAPLGRLEETQYF. The DNA for the CDR3 is TGTGCCAGTAGTATAGGGGCTCCCCTTGGCCGGCTTGAGGAGACCCAGTACTTC. Complete variable domain (other parts from reference TRBV19 and TRBJ2-5): DGGITQSPKYLFRKEGQNVTLSCEQNLNHDAMYWYRQDPGQGLRLIYYSQIVNDFQKGDIAEGYSVSREKKESFPLTVTSAQKNPTAFYLCASSIGAPLGRLEETQYFGPGTRLLVL.

This chain joins TRBV19 and TRBJ1-1; 7 positions agree with TRBD1. The CDR3 runs 14 residues. The germline V gene encodes CDR1 LNHDA and CDR2 SQIVND (reference sequence). J was trimmed by 0 bases and V by 6 bases; bases with no gene match: 4. CDR3 sequence reads: CASRRQGLNTEAFF. In DNA, the CDR3 is TGTGCCAGTAGGCGACAGGGCCTGAACACTGAAGCTTTCTTT.

This chain connects TRBV6-1 to TRBJ1-2, with a weak D call TRBD1 (5 bases). CDR1 is MNHNS, CDR2 SASEGT, per germline. Trimming left V 1 base short and J 5 bases short, with 11 bases between. The CDR3 sequence is 14 residues long. In nucleotides, the CDR3 is TGTGCCAGCAGTGAAGTAAAGGGGCAGTATGGCTACACCTTC. Translation gives CASSEVKGQYGYTF.

This rearrangement joins TRBV10-3 to TRBJ2-3; 9 bases line up with TRBD2. V lost 2 bases and J lost 2; bases outside the gene matches: 5. Germline-derived CDR1 and CDR2 are ENHRY and SYGVKD. The CDR3 covers 16 residues. CDR3 sequence: CAISENLAGTTDTQYF. Here the CDR3 DNA reads TGTGCCATCAGTGAGAACCTAGCGGGGACCACAGATACGCAGTATTTT.

On this clone itself: The CDR3 ends on some other residue instead of the conserved phenylalanine or tryptophan, so this is likely a read error. This chain joins TRBV11-2 and TRBJ2-7; TRBD2 agrees at 7 bases. This CDR3 has 13 residues. From germline, CDR1 is SGHAT and CDR2 FQNNGV. Germline trimming cut 4 bases from V and 0 bases from J; bases unmatched to any gene: 0. In DNA form, the CDR3 reads TGTGCCAGCAGCTGGACTAGCTCCTACGAGCAGTACCTC. This codes for CASSWTSSYEQYL.

This clone has only a few counts. This sequence joins TRBV9 and TRBJ1-3; unclear D gene. Trimming took off 4 bases at V and 0 bases at J, with 11 bases between the two ends. Per germline, CDR1 SGDLS and CDR2 YYNGEE. The CDR3 has 15 residues. CDR3 DNA sequence: TGTGCCAGCAGCCCAATGGTACTCTCTGGAAACACCATATATTTT. Protein product: CASSPMVLSGNTIYF.

This rearrangement joins TRBV11-3 to TRBJ2-3; D remains ambiguous. Germline lookup yields CDR1 SGHNT and CDR2 YENEEA. The CDR3 runs to 14 residues. Trimming cost V 3 bases and J 2 bases, with 9 bases left between them. CDR3 DNA: TGTGCCAGCAGCTTTGGCGGCGACACAGATACGCAGTATTTT. The encoded protein is CASSFGGDTDTQYF.

The rearrangement uses TRBV9 and TRBJ2-1, with 7 bases identical to TRBD2. Germline assignment: CDR1 SGDLS and CDR2 YYNGEE. The trim removed 4 bases at V and 10 bases at J, leaving 8 bases unmatched. This CDR3 is 13 amino acids long. The DNA for the CDR3 is TGTGCCAGCAGCTCTTACGGGGGGATCGAGCAGTTCTTC. It translates to CASSSYGGIEQFF.

This clone was found a few times. This CDR3 reads CASSLQMNTEAFF. DNA of the CDR3: TGTGCCAGCAGCTTACAAATGAACACTGAAGCTTTCTTT. The chain couples TRBV11-2 to TRBJ1-1, with D uncertain. Trimming pared 2 bases from V and 0 bases from J, leaving 4 bases between. The CDR3 runs 13 residues. Looked up from germline, CDR1 is SGHAT and CDR2 is FQNNGV. The complete variable domain, with remaining parts taken from reference TRBV11-2 and TRBJ1-1, reads EAGVAQSPRYKIIEKRQSVAFWCNPISGHATLYWYQQILGQGPKLLIQFQNNGVVDDSQLPKDRFSAERLKGVDSTLKIQPAKLEDSAVYLCASSLQMNTEAFFGQGTRLTVV.

The J gene is TRBJ2-1, the V gene TRBV27, with 12 bases matching TRBD2. CDR1 and CDR2 from the germline V gene are MNHEY and SMNVEV (reference sequence). The V gene end was trimmed by 5 bases and the J gene end by 1 base; junction bases not matched to a gene: 6. This CDR3 is built from 17 residues. The CDR3 here is CASSPFGLAGSYNEQFF. The DNA for the CDR3 is TGTGCCAGCAGTCCTTTTGGACTAGCGGGGTCCTACAATGAGCAGTTCTTC.

This CDR3 is CASRADRGGQETQYF. The CDR3 bases are TGTGCCAGCCGGGCTGACAGGGGCGGGCAAGAGACCCAGTACTTC. The gene calls are TRBV2 and TRBJ2-5; 8 bases match TRBD1. The junction had 10 bases not matched to a gene; V was cut back by 8 bases and J by 2 bases. CDR3 length: 15 residues. Germline lookup yields CDR1 SNHLY and CDR2 FYNNEI.